The T cell receptor beta chain described here comes from a study of CD8 T cells in Susac syndrome (dated 2019 in TCRdb). With regard to the full study: Whether CD8+ T cell activation and differentiation in Susac syndrome was antigen driven was tested using repertoire sequencing. Paper-wide results and their limitations: The number of individuals in the TCR sequencing and HLA analysis was acknowledged as relatively small.

Concerning this clonotype: Its antigen is currently not known. One base away there is no much larger clone; base qualities are not given.

High-throughput TCR beta sequencing profiled peripheral blood CD8+ and CD4+ T cells from healthy donors, Susac syndrome patients and multiple sclerosis patients. Healthy donors were included as age- and sex-matched controls. Bulk CD8+ and CD4+ T cells were purified magnetically by negative isolation, whereas CD8+ TEMRA cells were enriched by FACS. Blood was drawn into EDTA tubes, processed within 24 hours, and PBMCs were isolated by density gradient centrifugation. PBMCs intended for TCR sequencing were cryopreserved in liquid nitrogen and thawed later in a water bath at 37 degrees C. The sorted or isolated CD4+, CD8+ and CD8+ TEMRA cells reached a purity of at least 90%. RNA was extracted with the RNeasy kit and 0.5 to 1 ug was reverse transcribed using random hexamers. The immunoSEQ multiplex PCR assay, which covers 54 Vbeta and 13 Jbeta segments, was used to amplify TCR beta CDR3 regions. To correct PCR amplification bias, a synthetic template baseline was used for both primer optimization and computational correction. Under the source paper's analysis protocol: Reads were annotated to V, D and J genes according to IMGT and were analyzed with immunoSEQ Analyzer, with only productive sequences retained. To calculate clonality, Shannon entropy was normalized by log2 of the number of productive unique sequences and then subtracted from one. Public and private clones were assessed among the 100 most prevalent clones of each patient and control. Susac-specific clones were defined as absent from healthy and MS cohorts, over a thousand published viral clones and other ImmuneACCESS disease sequences. TCRdb trimmed the raw reads at Q25, called clones with MiXCR and kept productive beta chains. One record per CDR3 amino acid sequence lists the most common genes and DNA. TCRdb, not the authors, supplied the V and J calls. The sample profile shows about 120,000 distinct CDR3 sequences; 94% of them were found once. The ten largest clonotypes hold about 0.098% of the sample.

The CDR3 runs 14 residues from the cysteine to the phenylalanine. Left in the record is the CDR3 DNA by itself, 42 bases read in frame from the first base. A distance of 11 bases separates the germline ends of V and J, which lose 3 bases and 1 base respectively. CDR1 SGHRS and CDR2 YFSETQ are derived from the germline V gene. This receptor chain uses TRBV5-1 and TRBJ2-7; the D call could be TRBD1 or TRBD2, with each sharing 5 bases. The sample consisted of CD4+ T cells from PBMCs. This TCR was sampled from a human donor in good health. The bases read TGCGCCAGCAGCTCGGGACCTCTGTCCTACGAGCAGTACTTC. Translated, it gives CASSSGPLSYEQYF.